Reported below is one T cell receptor beta chain. The length of the CDR3 is 15 residues. CDR1 SQVTM and CDR2 ANQGSEA come from the germline V gene. V was shortened by 0 bases and J by 1 base, with 11 bases between the two germline ends. This sample is drawn from a study of shared clonotypes between healthy human individuals. TCRdb's table, derived via immunoSEQ multiplex PCR, lists solely in-frame clones and lacks some. The sample records around 2.3 million clones, approximately 94% being singletons. V gene TRBV29-1 combines with J gene TRBJ2-3; D remains ambiguous. This sequence originates from a man younger than 30 in good health. Sequenced material: naive CD4+ T cells sorted from blood. The subset here: CD45RA+ positively selected. The DNA of the CDR3 is TGCAGCGTTGAAGATCTAAGCGCCCGCACAGATACGCAGTATTTT. Its protein product is CSVEDLSARTDTQYF.